These T cell receptor beta chains were read from a single sample in a study of cytomegalovirus exposure and HLA in healthy donors. Measured with immunoSEQ multiplex PCR; TCRdb has only the in-frame clones, and not every one. The repertoire holds 95,000 to 150,000 clones, about 80% seen once, with less than 3.5% in the top ten. The sequencing input was PBMCs. The source is a woman in her thirties or forties in good health and CMV-seropositive. CDR3s include the opening cysteine and the closing phenylalanine or tryptophan. Fields, in order: D gene, V gene, clone size, CDR3 length, J gene, CDR3 protein, CDR3 DNA. The D gene is left open where the match is weak. Clone size is not always given. Where it is, it says once, few, many or a class for expanded clones.

>-|TRBV19|-|14|TRBJ2-6
CASSKTGGANVLTF
TGTGCCAGTAGTAAGACGGGGGGGGCCAACGTCCTGACTTTC
>TRBD2|TRBV7-9|-|15|TRBJ2-7
CASSKRTSGMYEQYF
TGTGCCAGCAGCAAGAGGACTAGCGGGATGTACGAGCAGTACTTC
>-|TRBV5-1|-|13|TRBJ1-2
CASSFRLADGYTF
TGCGCCAGCAGCTTTAGACTGGCCGATGGCTACACCTTC
>-|TRBV7-2|-|13|TRBJ2-1
CASSLESTYAQFF
TGTGCCAGCAGCTTAGAATCCACTTACGCGCAGTTCTTC
>-|TRBV6-6|-|14|TRBJ2-7
CASTNRDSSYEQYF
TGTGCCAGCACCAACCGGGACTCCTCCTACGAGCAGTACTTC
>TRBD1|TRBV7-2|-|15|TRBJ2-7
CASSPGQGAIYEQYF
TGTGCCAGCAGCCCAGGACAGGGGGCTATTTACGAGCAGTACTTC
>-|TRBV5-3|-|18|TRBJ1-1
CARSSEQGARPSNTEAFF
TGTGCCAGAAGCTCCGAGCAGGGTGCAAGGCCGTCTAACACTGAAGCTTTCTTT
>-|TRBV11-3|few|14|TRBJ2-2
CASSLGHNTGELFF
TGTGCCAGCAGCTTGGGACATAACACCGGGGAGCTGTTTTTT
>TRBD2|TRBV27|few|17|TRBJ2-1
CASSSDSRLAGANEQFF
TGTGCCAGCAGTTCCGACTCTCGATTAGCGGGGGCCAATGAGCAGTTCTTC
>TRBD2|TRBV6-4|large|15|TRBJ2-1
CASSMTSGSNNEQFF
TGTGCCAGCAGTATGACTAGCGGGAGTAATAATGAGCAGTTCTTC
>-|TRBV5-6|-|12|TRBJ2-7
CASSGHATSAYF
TGTGCCAGCAGCGGACACGCGACAAGTGCGTACTTC
>TRBD1|TRBV6-5|once|14|TRBJ2-3
CASTTTGSTDTQYF
TGTGCCAGTACTACGACAGGGAGCACAGATACGCAGTATTTT
>-|TRBV4-1|-|15|TRBJ1-5
CASSQRTDSNQPQHF
TGCGCCAGCAGCCAAAGGACAGATAGCAATCAGCCCCAGCATTTT
>TRBD2|TRBV6-5|-|14|TRBJ2-5
CASSPGLAFETQYF
TGTGCCAGCAGCCCGGGACTAGCGTTCGAGACCCAGTACTTC
>TRBD1|TRBV6-5|-|13|TRBJ1-1
CASNDRANTEAFF
TGTGCCAGCAACGACAGGGCCAACACTGAAGCTTTCTTT
>-|TRBV5-1|-|14|TRBJ1-2
CASSLVAGNYGYTF
TGCGCCAGCAGCTTGGTGGCGGGTAACTATGGCTACACCTTC
>TRBD2|TRBV4-2|-|16|TRBJ2-2
CASSQVTSGGSGELFF
TGTGCCAGCAGCCAAGTGACTAGCGGGGGGAGCGGGGAGCTGTTTTTT
>TRBD1|TRBV5-4|-|14|TRBJ1-4
CASSFGQGNEKLFF
TGTGCCAGCAGCTTTGGACAGGGTAATGAAAAACTGTTTTTT
>TRBD2|TRBV7-2|-|17|TRBJ2-1
CASSLVGSGGGYNEQFF
TGTGCCAGCAGCTTAGTTGGTAGCGGGGGGGGTTACAATGAGCAGTTCTTC
>-|TRBV9|-|15|TRBJ1-5
CASSETDLSNQPQHF
TGTGCCAGCAGCGAGACAGACCTTAGCAATCAGCCCCAGCATTTT
>TRBD1|TRBV2|few|16|TRBJ2-3
CASSEATGGGTDTQYF
TGTGCCAGCAGTGAAGCGACAGGGGGAGGCACAGATACGCAGTATTTT
>TRBD2|TRBV7-9|-|14|TRBJ2-3
CASSPGGGADTQYF
TGTGCCAGCAGCCCGGGGGGGGGCGCAGATACGCAGTATTTT
>TRBD1|TRBV5-6|-|15|TRBJ2-3
CASSAYRGLTDTQYF
TGTGCCAGCAGCGCCTACAGGGGCCTCACAGATACGCAGTATTTT
>TRBD2|TRBV10-3|few|17|TRBJ2-5
CAISEYVSGGRAETQYF
TGTGCCATCAGTGAATATGTTAGCGGCGGGAGGGCAGAGACCCAGTACTTC
>TRBD2|TRBV19|-|15|TRBJ2-1
CASSRGTSGNNEQFF
TGTGCCAGTAGTAGAGGGACTAGCGGGAATAATGAGCAGTTCTTC
>-|TRBV4-1|-|13|TRBJ2-7
CASSQNRAYEQYF
TGCGCCAGCAGCCAAAACAGGGCCTACGAGCAGTACTTC
>TRBD1|TRBV25-1|-|13|TRBJ2-5
CASSGQGAGEQYF
TGTGCCAGCAGTGGACAGGGGGCGGGGGAGCAGTACTTC
>TRBD2|TRBV9|-|16|TRBJ2-2
CASSVATSGGAGELFF
TGTGCCAGCAGCGTCGCTACTTCCGGGGGGGCCGGGGAGCTGTTTTTT
>TRBD1|TRBV19|-|15|TRBJ1-1
CASSVGQALNTEAFF
TGTGCCAGTAGTGTAGGACAGGCCCTGAACACTGAAGCTTTCTTT
>-|TRBV6-5|-|13|TRBJ1-1
CASRLREGAEAFF
TGTGCCAGCAGGCTCAGGGAGGGAGCTGAAGCTTTCTTT
>-|TRBV2|-|12|TRBJ1-6
CASRQGLSPLHF
TGTGCCAGCAGGCAGGGACTTTCACCCCTCCACTTT
>TRBD2|TRBV19|-|15|TRBJ2-2
CASSIGGLGPGELFF
TGTGCCAGTAGTATAGGGGGACTAGGACCCGGGGAGCTGTTTTTT
>TRBD2|TRBV7-2|-|15|TRBJ2-5
CASSPGLDSQETQYF
TGTGCCAGCAGCCCCGGACTAGACTCTCAAGAGACCCAGTACTTC
>TRBD2|TRBV7-3|-|14|TRBJ2-2
CASSLAGGPGELFF
TGTGCCAGCAGCTTAGCGGGAGGCCCCGGGGAGCTGTTTTTT
>TRBD1|TRBV4-3|-|16|TRBJ1-2
CASSQTRDRGSDGYPF
TGCGCCAGCAGCCAAACCCGGGACAGGGGGTCTGATGGCTACCCCTTC
>-|TRBV7-2|-|14|TRBJ2-1
CASSLEASSQRQFF
TGTGCCAGCAGCTTAGAGGCGTCTAGTCAGCGGCAGTTCTTC
>TRBD1|TRBV9|-|14|TRBJ1-6
CASSVNTDRGFLHF
TGTGCCAGCAGCGTAAATACGGACAGGGGGTTCCTCCACTTT
>TRBD1|TRBV27|-|16|TRBJ2-7
CASSLSRQGSSYEQYF
TGTGCCAGCAGTTTATCTAGACAGGGGAGTTCTTACGAGCAGTACTTC
>TRBD2|TRBV11-2|-|15|TRBJ2-5
CASSFAGVSLETQYF
TGTGCCAGCAGCTTCGCGGGAGTCTCTTTAGAGACCCAGTACTTC
>TRBD2|TRBV27|-|16|TRBJ2-7
CASSFSLAGGTYEQYF
TGTGCCAGCAGTTTCTCACTAGCGGGAGGTACCTACGAGCAGTACTTC
>TRBD1|TRBV15|-|13|TRBJ2-7
CATSRTGTGQQYF
TGTGCCACCAGCAGAACCGGGACAGGCCAGCAGTACTTC
>-|TRBV4-2|-|20|TRBJ1-5
CASSQDLGRIFANSNQPQHF
TGTGCCAGCAGCCAAGATTTGGGCAGAATTTTCGCTAATAGCAATCAGCCCCAGCATTTT
>TRBD1|TRBV5-4|-|16|TRBJ1-6
CASSRTGSSYNSPLHF
TGTGCCAGCAGCCGGACAGGGTCGTCGTATAATTCACCCCTCCACTTT
>TRBD1|TRBV30|-|14|TRBJ1-4
CAWKGPDRGGRLFF
TGTGCCTGGAAGGGACCGGACAGGGGGGGACGACTGTTTTTT
>-|TRBV2|-|15|TRBJ1-5
CASSEMGRSGQPQHF
TGTGCCAGCAGTGAAATGGGCAGATCAGGGCAGCCCCAGCATTTT
>TRBD2|TRBV9|-|15|TRBJ2-3
CASSVVLAGGDTQYF
TGTGCCAGCAGCGTAGTCCTAGCGGGAGGGGATACGCAGTATTTT
>TRBD2|TRBV7-8|-|15|TRBJ2-1
CASSSRGLADNEQFF
TGTGCCAGCAGCTCGAGGGGACTAGCGGACAATGAGCAGTTCTTC
>TRBD2|TRBV7-3|-|14|TRBJ2-1
CASSSSSGGAEQFF
TGTGCCAGCAGCTCCTCTAGCGGGGGGGCTGAGCAGTTCTTC
>TRBD1|TRBV5-4|-|15|TRBJ1-2
CASSTRQGTNYGYTF
TGTGCCAGCAGCACGAGACAGGGCACTAACTATGGCTACACCTTC
>TRBD1|TRBV11-3|-|15|TRBJ2-1
CASSHTGGSYNEQFF
TGTGCCAGCAGTCATACAGGGGGCTCCTACAATGAGCAGTTCTTC
>-|TRBV11-2|-|13|TRBJ1-5
CASSLERGQPQHF
TGTGCCAGCAGCTTAGAGAGAGGTCAGCCCCAGCATTTT
>TRBD1|TRBV7-2|-|17|TRBJ1-6
CASSPVGQSSYNSPLHF
TGTGCCAGCAGCCCAGTGGGACAGAGCTCCTATAATTCACCCCTCCACTTT
>-|TRBV19|-|13|TRBJ2-5
CASRRQGQETQYF
TGTGCCAGTAGGCGGCAGGGCCAAGAGACCCAGTACTTC
>TRBD2|TRBV6-1|few|14|TRBJ2-3
CASSGGGAPNTQYF
TGTGCCAGCAGTGGCGGGGGGGCCCCAAATACGCAGTATTTT